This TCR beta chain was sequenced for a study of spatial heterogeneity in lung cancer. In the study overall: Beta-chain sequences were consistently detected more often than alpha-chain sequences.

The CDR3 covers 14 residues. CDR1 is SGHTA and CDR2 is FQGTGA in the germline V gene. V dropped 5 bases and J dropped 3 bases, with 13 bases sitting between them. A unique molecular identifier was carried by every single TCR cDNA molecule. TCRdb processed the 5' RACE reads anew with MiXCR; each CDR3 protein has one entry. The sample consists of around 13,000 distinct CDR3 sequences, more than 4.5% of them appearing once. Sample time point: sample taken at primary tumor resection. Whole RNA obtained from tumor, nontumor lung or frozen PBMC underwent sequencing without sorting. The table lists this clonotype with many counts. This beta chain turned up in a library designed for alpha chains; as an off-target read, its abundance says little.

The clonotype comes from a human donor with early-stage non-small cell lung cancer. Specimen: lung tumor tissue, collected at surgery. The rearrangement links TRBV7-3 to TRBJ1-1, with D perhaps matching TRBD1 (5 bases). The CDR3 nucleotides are TGTGCCAGCAGCCCGGGACGGTTGTACACTGAAGCTTTCTTT. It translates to CASSPGRLYTEAFF.